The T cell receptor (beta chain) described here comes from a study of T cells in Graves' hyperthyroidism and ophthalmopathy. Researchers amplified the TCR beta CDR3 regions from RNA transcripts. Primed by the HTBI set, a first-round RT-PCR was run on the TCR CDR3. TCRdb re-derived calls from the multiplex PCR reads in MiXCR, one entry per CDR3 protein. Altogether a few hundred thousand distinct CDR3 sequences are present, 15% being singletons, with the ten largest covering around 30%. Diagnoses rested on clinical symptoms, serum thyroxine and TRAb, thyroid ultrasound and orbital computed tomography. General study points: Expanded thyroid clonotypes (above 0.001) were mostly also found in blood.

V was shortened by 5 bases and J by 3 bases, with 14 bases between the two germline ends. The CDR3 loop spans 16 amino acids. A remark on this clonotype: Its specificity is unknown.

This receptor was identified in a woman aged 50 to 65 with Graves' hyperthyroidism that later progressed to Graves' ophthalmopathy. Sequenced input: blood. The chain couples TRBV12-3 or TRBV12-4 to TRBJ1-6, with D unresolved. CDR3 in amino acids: CASSTLEGSYNSPLHF. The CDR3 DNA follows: TGTGCCAGCAGTACCCTCGAAGGGAGCTATAATTCACCCCTCCACTTT.